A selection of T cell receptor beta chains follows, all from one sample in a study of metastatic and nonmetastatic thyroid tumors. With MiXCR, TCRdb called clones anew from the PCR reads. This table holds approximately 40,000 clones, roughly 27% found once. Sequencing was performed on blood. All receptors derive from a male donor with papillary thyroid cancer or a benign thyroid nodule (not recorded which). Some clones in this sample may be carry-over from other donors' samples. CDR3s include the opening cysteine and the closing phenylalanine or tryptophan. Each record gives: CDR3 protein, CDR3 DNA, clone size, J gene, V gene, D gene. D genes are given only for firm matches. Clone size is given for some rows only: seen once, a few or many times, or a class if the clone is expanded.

CSARRVRGAGNQPQHF,TGCAGTGCTAGGAGAGTGCGGGGGGCCGGCAATCAGCCCCAGCATTTT,few,TRBJ1-5,TRBV20-1,.
CASQDRPAPYEQYF,TGTGCCAGCCAGGACAGGCCGGCTCCCTACGAGCAGTACTTC,many,TRBJ2-7,TRBV28,TRBD1
CASSYGDNEQFF,TGTGCCAGCAGTTATGGGGACAATGAGCAGTTCTTC,many,TRBJ2-1,TRBV6-1,.
CASSDGAGGNNEQFF,TGTGCCAGCAGTGACGGGGCAGGGGGTAACAATGAGCAGTTCTTC,many,TRBJ2-1,TRBV6-4,TRBD1
CASRGRDYNSPLHF,TGTGCCAGCAGGGGGCGCGATTATAATTCACCCCTCCACTTT,medium-sized,TRBJ1-6,TRBV2,.
CASSLATDEQYF,TGTGCCAGCAGCTTAGCGACGGACGAGCAGTACTTC,.,TRBJ2-7,TRBV7-9,.
CASSLQNGGTDTQYF,TGTGCCAGCAGCTTGCAAAATGGGGGCACAGATACGCAGTATTTT,many,TRBJ2-3,TRBV11-3,.
CSANPDVYEQYF,TGCAGTGCTAATCCGGACGTTTACGAGCAGTACTTC,.,TRBJ2-7,TRBV20-1,.
CASSRLNSNQPQHF,TGTGCCAGCAGCCGGTTAAATAGCAATCAGCCCCAGCATTTT,.,TRBJ1-5,TRBV2,.
CSASNYRGASYNEQFF,TGCAGTGCTAGTAACTATCGCGGGGCCTCCTACAATGAGCAGTTCTTC,.,TRBJ2-1,TRBV20-1,.
CASSQEAQREDVGYEQYF,TGCGCCAGCAGCCAAGAAGCCCAGCGGGAGGACGTAGGGTATGAGCAGTACTTC,many,TRBJ2-7,TRBV4-1,TRBD2
CALGGVYEQYF,TGTGCCCTCGGGGGGGTCTACGAGCAGTACTTC,.,TRBJ2-7,TRBV7-9,TRBD2
CSARKLAGGNSYNEQFF,TGCAGTGCTAGGAAGCTAGCGGGGGGTAACTCCTACAATGAGCAGTTCTTC,many,TRBJ2-1,TRBV20-1,TRBD2
CSAPNSGGGQETQYF,TGCAGTGCTCCGAATAGCGGGGGTGGGCAAGAGACCCAGTACTTC,medium-sized,TRBJ2-5,TRBV20-1,TRBD2
CASSLNRLVTEAFF,TGTGCCAGCAGTCTTAACAGGTTAGTAACTGAAGCTTTCTTT,few,TRBJ1-1,TRBV28,.
CASSRDSSFYGYTF,TGTGCCAGCAGTCGGGACAGCTCTTTCTATGGCTACACCTTC,.,TRBJ1-2,TRBV6-1,TRBD1
CASSVTSTDTQYF,TGTGCCAGCAGCGTTACTAGCACAGATACGCAGTATTTT,once,TRBJ2-3,TRBV11-2,.
CARKGTDTQYF,TGTGCCAGAAAAGGCACAGATACGCAGTATTTT,few,TRBJ2-3,TRBV27,.
CASSLASGNYYEQFF,TGTGCCAGCAGTCTAGCCAGCGGGAACTACTATGAGCAGTTCTTC,.,TRBJ2-1,TRBV6-1,TRBD2
CACKAGVADTQYF,TGTGCCTGTAAAGCGGGAGTGGCAGATACGCAGTATTTT,many,TRBJ2-3,TRBV30,TRBD2
CSSSLSFGSGANFLTF,TGTTCCAGCAGTTTATCGTTCGGGTCTGGGGCTAACTTCCTGACTTTC,few,TRBJ2-6,TRBV27,.
CASSSKISFNEKLFF,TGTGCCAGCAGCTCGAAAATCAGCTTTAATGAAAAACTGTTTTTT,.,TRBJ1-4,TRBV11-2,.
CASSLGGRTDTQYF,TGTGCCAGCAGCTTAGGCGGACGCACAGATACGCAGTATTTT,.,TRBJ2-3,TRBV7-2,.